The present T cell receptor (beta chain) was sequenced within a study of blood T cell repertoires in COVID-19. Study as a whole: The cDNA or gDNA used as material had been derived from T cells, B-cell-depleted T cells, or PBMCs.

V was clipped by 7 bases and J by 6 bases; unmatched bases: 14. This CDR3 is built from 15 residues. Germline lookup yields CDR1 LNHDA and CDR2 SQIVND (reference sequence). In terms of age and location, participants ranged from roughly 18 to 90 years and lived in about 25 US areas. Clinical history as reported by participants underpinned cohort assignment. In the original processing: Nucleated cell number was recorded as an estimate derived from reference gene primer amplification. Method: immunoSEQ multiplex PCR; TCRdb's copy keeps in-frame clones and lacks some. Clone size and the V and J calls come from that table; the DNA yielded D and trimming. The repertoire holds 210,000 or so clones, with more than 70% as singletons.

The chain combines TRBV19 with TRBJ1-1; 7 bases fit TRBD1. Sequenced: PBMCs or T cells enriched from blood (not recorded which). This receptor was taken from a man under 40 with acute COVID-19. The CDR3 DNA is TGTGCCAGTACCCCCCTCCTGACAGGGTTCTCTGAAGCTTTCTTT. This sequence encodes CASTPLLTGFSEAFF.